This T cell receptor beta chain was observed in a study of blood T cell repertoires in COVID-19. Here immunoSEQ multiplex PCR was the method, and the copy in TCRdb shows in-frame clones only, minus some. The sample holds about 300,000 clones, about nine tenths seen once. Input material: peripheral blood. This clonotype originated in a woman aged 25 to 39 who had recovered from COVID-19.

This CDR3 reads CATSMTAHGYTF. In nucleotides, the CDR3 is TGTGCCACCAGCATGACAGCACATGGCTACACCTTC. The chain couples TRBV15 to TRBJ1-2, with a weak D call TRBD1 (5 bases). CDR1 is LNHNV and CDR2 is YYDKDF in the germline V gene (reference sequence). The CDR3 is 12 amino acids. Trimming removed 4 bases from V and 6 bases from J, with 9 bases in between.